This TCR beta chain was captured in a study of blood T cell repertoires in COVID-19. Study in general: The samples span acute and convalescent COVID-19 from the United States, Italy and Spain. The analysed material was cDNA or gDNA that came from T cells, B-cell-depleted T cells, or PBMCs.

CDR3 length equals 16 residues. Germline V CDR1 and CDR2: SGHRS, YFSETQ. V dropped 7 bases and J dropped 4 bases, with 21 bases sitting between them. Clones were sequenced by immunoSEQ multiplex PCR, and TCRdb holds only the in-frame ones, with some missing. The profile covers more than 200,000 clones, with approximately 86% appearing a single time and almost 2% taken by the ten largest. The sample was peripheral blood. The clonotype was recovered from a man aged 25 to 40 with active or convalescent COVID-19. The rearrangement uses TRBV5-1 and TRBJ1-3, with D perhaps TRBD1 (5 bases). CDR3 sequence: CASSLGLARGGNTIYF. The DNA of the CDR3 is TGCGCCAGCTCGCTCGGGCTCGCAAGGGGCGGAAACACCATATATTTT.